This T cell receptor beta chain came from a study of radiation and T cells in renal cell carcinoma. The CDR3 is 18 amino acids. Germline CDR1 and CDR2: SGHAT and FQNNGV. The ends lost 5 bases at V and 1 base at J; junction bases unmatched: 9. Described time point: blood 4 weeks post-SBRT, at nephrectomy. Specified treatment: 15 Gy SBRT to primary tumor, nephrectomy 4 weeks later. Nephrectomy followed 15 Gy stereotactic body radiation by 4 weeks. Radiation-treated patients gave blood at baseline, week 2 and week 4. Assay used: immunoSEQ multiplex PCR; TCRdb lists only in-frame clones, some missing. Counted here are under 100,000 clones, roughly 88% occurring once; the ten biggest clones make up about 7.2%.

This chain uses TRBV11-2 with TRBJ2-6; 9 bases align to TRBD1. The starting material was blood, obtained from a patient whose treatment included radiotherapy and nephrectomy. The receptor comes from a man in his sixties with renal cell carcinoma. The CDR3 DNA is TGTGCCAGCAGCACCGAACCTGGGACAGGGTCTGGGGCCAACGTCCTGACTTTC. Amino acid sequence: CASSTEPGTGSGANVLTF. Using reference TRBV11-2 and TRBJ2-6 for the parts outside the CDR3, the full variable domain is EAGVAQSPRYKIIEKRQSVAFWCNPISGHATLYWYQQILGQGPKLLIQFQNNGVVDDSQLPKDRFSAERLKGVDSTLKIQPAKLEDSAVYLCASSTEPGTGSGANVLTFGAGSRLTVL.